Each of the 19 T cell receptor beta chains below was sequenced from the same sample in a study of blood T cells in healthy people across ages. Alongside a J-beta primer mix, a sample-barcoded 5' primer served in a second PCR lasting roughly 6 to 11 cycles. MiXCR was run by TCRdb on the 5' RACE reads, yielding one entry per CDR3 protein. In the table there are hundreds of thousands of distinct CDR3 sequences, 56% of which are singletons. The specimen sequenced was blood. These receptors originate from a man aged 35 to 55 in good health.

The table lists this clonotype with a count of one. The chain recombines TRBV27 with TRBJ2-4; perhaps TRBD2 as D (7 bases). V was clipped by 2 bases and J by 3 bases, with 14 bases between them. Germline CDR1 is MNHEY and CDR2 is SMNVEV (reference sequence). The CDR3 extends over 16 amino acids. The CDR3 sequence is CASSLSGGAVKNIQYF. The DNA for the CDR3 is TGTGCCAGCAGTTTAAGTGGGGGGGCCGTCAAAAACATTCAGTACTTC.

This clonotype has only a few counts. V and J are TRBV5-1 and TRBJ2-7, with D possibly TRBD1 on 6 matching bases. The CDR3 is 14 amino acids. CDR1 is SGHRS, CDR2 YFSETQ, per germline. V lost 2 bases and J lost 3, with 12 bases in between. Here the CDR3 reads CASSFGRTDYEQYF. DNA of the CDR3: TGCGCCAGCAGCTTCGGGCGGACAGACTACGAGCAGTACTTC. The whole variable domain, filled in from reference TRBV5-1 and TRBJ2-7, reads KAGVTQTPRYLIKTRGQQVTLSCSPISGHRSVSWYQQTPGQGLQFLFEYFSETQRNKGNFPGRFSGRQFSNSRSEMNVSTLELGDSALYLCASSFGRTDYEQYFGPGTRLTVT.

The V call is TRBV28, the J call TRBJ1-2, with D tentatively TRBD1 (6 bases). This CDR3 is 14 amino acids long. V lost 6 bases to trimming and J lost 2 bases, with 13 bases between them. In germline, CDR1 is MDHEN, CDR2 SYDVKM. The CDR3 DNA is TGTGCCAGCAGGTTACAGGGTACGAACTATGGCTACACCTTC. It codes for CASRLQGTNYGYTF.

The chain joins TRBV7-2 to TRBJ2-7, with TRBD2 matching over 11 bases. Unmatched junction bases numbered 18, after V lost 7 bases and J lost 7 bases. The CDR3 spans 17 residues. The germline V gene encodes CDR1 SGHTA and CDR2 FQGNSA. CDR3 DNA sequence: TGTGCCAGCAAGTGGGGACCGACTAGCGGGAAAAGCAATGAGCAGTACTTC. Its protein is CASKWGPTSGKSNEQYF.

The V and J genes are TRBV6-6 and TRBJ2-5, with TRBD2 matching over 12 bases. CDR1 and CDR2 (germline): MNHNY, SVGAGI (reference sequence). The CDR3 extends over 16 amino acids. V gave up 6 bases and J gave up 2 bases; unmatched junction bases: 7. The DNA of the CDR3 is TGTGCCAGCAGACTAGGACTAGCGGGGTTACAAGAGACCCAGTACTTC. Encoded protein: CASRLGLAGLQETQYF.

J is TRBJ2-7 and V is TRBV6-1; TRBD2 is a possible D gene (7 bases). The CDR3 consists of 15 residues. V lost 4 bases and J 5 bases, leaving 18 bases between the germline ends. CDR1 is MNHNS, CDR2 SASEGT, per germline. The chain's CDR3 is CASSGTGGRGHEQYF. CDR3 DNA sequence: TGTGCCAGCAGTGGGACGGGAGGCAGGGGCCACGAGCAGTACTTC.

This clonotype was observed a single time. V is TRBV20-1 and J is TRBJ1-1; perhaps TRBD1 as D (5 bases). The germline gives CDR1 DFQATT, CDR2 SNEGSKA (reference sequence). CDR3 length equals 17 residues. V lost 0 bases, J lost 1 base, and 18 bases lay in between. CDR3 in DNA: TGCAGTGCTAGAGATGGGCAGGGCTTTCGGGGGAACACTGAAGCTTTCTTT. Translation gives CSARDGQGFRGNTEAFF.

V and J are TRBV29-1 and TRBJ2-3; 8 bases fit TRBD2. Germline CDR1 is SQVTM and CDR2 is ANQGSEA. This CDR3 is 12 amino acids long. In DNA form, the CDR3 reads TGCAGTGTGAGCGGGGGCGAATATACGCAGTATTTT. Translating it yields CSVSGGEYTQYF.

V usage is TRBV28 and J usage is TRBJ2-7, with TRBD1 as a possible D gene (5 bases). V dropped 8 bases and J dropped 6 bases, with 14 bases sitting between them. The CDR3 spans 12 residues. The germline gives CDR1 MDHEN, CDR2 SYDVKM. CDR3 sequence: CASGQTQGEQYF. In DNA form, the CDR3 reads TGTGCCAGCGGGCAAACCCAGGGCGAGCAGTACTTC.

Only a few counts were recorded for this clonotype. The chain carries TRBV28 and TRBJ1-2; D might be TRBD1 (5 bases). Germline CDR1 reads MDHEN; CDR2 reads SYDVKM. The V gene lost 7 bases and the J gene lost 5 bases, with 14 bases spanning the gap. The CDR3 has 13 amino acids. CDR3 loop: CASIQGAEYGYTF. CDR3 bases: TGTGCCAGCATCCAAGGGGCGGAGTATGGCTACACCTTC.

The gene calls are TRBV2 and TRBJ2-5; D is perhaps TRBD2 (6 bases). The CDR3 is 17 amino acids. The V gene lost 4 bases and the J gene lost 6 bases, with 24 bases spanning the gap. Germline V gene sequence: CDR1 SNHLY, CDR2 FYNNEI. CDR3 DNA: TGTGCCAGCAGTGTAGGTCGGGGGAGATCGTTCGAACAGACCCAGTACTTC. Residues: CASSVGRGRSFEQTQYF.

The rearrangement uses TRBV7-2 and TRBJ2-1; D gene uncertain. Germline assignment: CDR1 SGHTA and CDR2 FQGNSA. This CDR3 is 11 amino acids long. The V and J ends lost 1 base and 10 bases respectively, with 5 bases between them. The CDR3 loop is CASSLDVEQFF. The CDR3, as DNA: TGTGCCAGCAGCTTAGACGTAGAGCAGTTCTTC.

The chain uses TRBV5-1 and TRBJ2-5; TRBD1 agrees at 8 bases. This CDR3 is built from 15 residues. Germline V gene lookup returns CDR1 SGHRS and CDR2 YFSETQ. V lost 6 bases and J lost 7; bases outside the gene matches: 14. The DNA of the CDR3 is TGCGCCAGCAACGAAGGACAGGGCAGGGGAGGGACCCAGTACTTC. It translates to CASNEGQGRGGTQYF.

The rearrangement joins TRBV7-3 to TRBJ2-3; 7 bases match TRBD1. The trim removed 6 bases at V and 2 bases at J, leaving 2 bases unmatched. CDR1 and CDR2 from the germline V gene are SGHTA and FQGTGA. This CDR3 contains 13 residues. This CDR3 is CASRTGITDTQYF. CDR3 nucleotides: TGTGCCAGCAGGACAGGGATCACAGATACGCAGTATTTT.

The chain employs TRBV5-1 and TRBJ1-2, with 10 bases fitting TRBD1. With 2 bases clipped from V and 4 bases from J, the junction kept 5 bases outside the gene matches. The CDR3 length is 15 residues. The germline gives CDR1 SGHRS, CDR2 YFSETQ. CDR3 sequence (DNA): TGCGCCAGCAGCTTAGGACAGGGGGACAGCTATGGCTACACCTTC. As protein: CASSLGQGDSYGYTF.

The V and J genes are TRBV7-2 and TRBJ2-1; 8 nucleotides line up with TRBD2. CDR3 length equals 16 residues. After removal of 3 bases from V and 0 bases from J, the junction contained 4 bases not matched to a gene. In germline, CDR1 is SGHTA, CDR2 FQGNSA. The CDR3 region has the DNA TGTGCCAGCAGCTTTAACAGCGGGGGCTCCTACAATGAGCAGTTCTTC. Protein sequence: CASSFNSGGSYNEQFF.

The chain couples TRBV6-1 to TRBJ1-5, with 10 bases lining up with TRBD1. V was pared by 7 bases and J by 5 bases, with 20 bases of the junction left unmatched. Looked up from germline, CDR1 is MNHNS and CDR2 is SASEGT. The CDR3 is made up of 19 amino acids. CDR3 region: CASKTEDETGGLVDQPQHF. CDR3 nucleotide sequence: TGTGCCAGCAAGACGGAGGACGAGACAGGGGGCTTGGTAGATCAGCCCCAGCATTTT.

The rearrangement joins TRBV7-2 to TRBJ2-6; maybe TRBD2 (6 bases). Germline V gene sequence: CDR1 SGHTA, CDR2 FQGNSA. V was cut by 5 bases and J by 4 bases, with 15 bases left in between. The CDR3 covers 16 residues. CDR3 sequence: CASSPQLGRGANVLTF. The CDR3 nucleotides are TGTGCCAGCAGCCCCCAGCTGGGGAGGGGGGCCAACGTCCTGACTTTC.

The V and J genes are TRBV27 and TRBJ2-4; weak D call: TRBD1 (6 bases). The DNA end lines up better with TRBJ2-7; the J call may be wrong. This CDR3 has 14 residues. CDR1 is MNHEY, CDR2 SMNVEV, per germline (reference sequence). CDR3 residues: CASSDYRDLSEQYF. The CDR3 coding sequence is TGTGCCAGCAGTGACTACAGGGACCTCTCCGAGCAGTACTTC.